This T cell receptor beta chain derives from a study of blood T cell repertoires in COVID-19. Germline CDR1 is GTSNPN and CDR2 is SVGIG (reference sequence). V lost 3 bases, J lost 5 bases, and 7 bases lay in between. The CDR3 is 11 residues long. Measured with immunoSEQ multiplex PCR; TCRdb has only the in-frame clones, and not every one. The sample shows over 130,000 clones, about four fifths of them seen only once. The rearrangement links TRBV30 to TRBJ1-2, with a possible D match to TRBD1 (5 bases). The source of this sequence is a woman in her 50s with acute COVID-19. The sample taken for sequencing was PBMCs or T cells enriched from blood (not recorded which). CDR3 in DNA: TGTGCCTGGAGCGGGGGGTATGGCTACACCTTC. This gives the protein CAWSGGYGYTF.